These 9 T cell receptor beta chains were all obtained from the same sample, sequenced in a study of PD-1 blockade in classical Hodgkin lymphoma. Sequencing used immunoSEQ multiplex PCR; TCRdb keeps in-frame clones, though not all of them. This sample has fewer than 25,000 clones, with approximately 80% found just once. Autologous stem cell transplantation was followed by relapse in every patient, and brentuximab vedotin exposure varied. The source material was peripheral blood mononuclear cells (PBMCs), sampled at baseline. Every receptor here comes from a human donor with classical Hodgkin lymphoma.

The gene calls are TRBV7-2 and TRBJ1-6; TRBD1 might be the D (6 bases). V lost 1 base, J lost 7 bases, and 11 bases lay in between. This CDR3 is built from 15 residues. Germline lookup yields CDR1 SGHTA and CDR2 FQGNSA. CDR3 sequence: CASSLGRQENSPLHF. For the CDR3, the DNA is TGTGCCAGCAGCTTAGGGCGACAGGAGAATTCACCCCTCCACTTT.

The CDR3 nucleotides are TGTGCCAGCAGGGATATCAATGAGCAGTTCTTC. Protein product: CASRDINEQFF. The chain uses TRBV6-1 and TRBJ2-1; D remains ambiguous. CDR3 size: 11 residues. V was pared by 6 bases and J by 6 bases, with 6 bases between. Per germline, CDR1 MNHNS and CDR2 SASEGT.

The genes are TRBV7-2 and TRBJ2-1; D unresolved. V shed 4 bases and J shed 4 bases, with 5 bases lying between them. This CDR3 is built from 12 residues. Germline V gene sequence: CDR1 SGHTA, CDR2 FQGNSA. CDR3 in amino acids: CASSSPYNEQFF. In nucleotides, the CDR3 is TGTGCCAGCAGCTCGCCATACAATGAGCAGTTCTTC.

V is TRBV7-9 and J is TRBJ2-3; D remains ambiguous. The CDR3 loop spans 13 amino acids. Per germline, CDR1 SEHNR and CDR2 FQNEAQ (reference sequence). With 3 bases removed from V and 0 bases from J, the gap between germline ends came to 4 bases. The CDR3 DNA reads TGTGCCAGCAGCTTGGGTAGCACAGATACGCAGTATTTT. This codes for CASSLGSTDTQYF.

This clone has just one count. The chain combines TRBV4-2 with TRBJ2-3, with TRBD2 matching over 11 bases. Germline values: CDR1 LGHNA, CDR2 YNFKEQ. Germline trimming cut 2 bases from V and 4 bases from J; bases unmatched to any gene: 5. CDR3 size: 16 residues. The chain's CDR3 is CASSQRLAGGSDTQYF. Written as DNA, the CDR3 is TGTGCCAGCAGCCAACGGCTAGCGGGGGGATCAGATACGCAGTATTTT.

The chain joins TRBV13 to TRBJ2-3; D tentatively reads TRBD1 or TRBD2 (6 bases each). This CDR3 is 15 amino acids long. V lost 2 bases to trimming and J lost 1 base, with 10 bases between them. Germline CDR1 is PRHDT and CDR2 is FYEKMQ (reference sequence). The DNA for the CDR3 is TGTGCCAGCAGCTTACGGGGGCGGGGCACAGATACGCAGTATTTT. It translates to CASSLRGRGTDTQYF.

J is TRBJ2-5 and V is TRBV28; D gene uncertain. CDR1 is MDHEN and CDR2 is SYDVKM in the germline V gene. Trimming left V 3 bases short and J 4 bases short, with 9 bases between. The CDR3 is made up of 13 amino acids. The CDR3 DNA follows: TGTGCCAGCAGTTTCCAGGTGATAGAGACCCAGTACTTC. This codes for CASSFQVIETQYF.

This sequence joins TRBV11-2 and TRBJ2-7, with no clear D. Germline CDR1 SGHAT, CDR2 FQNNGV. The V end was cut by 3 bases, the J end by 0 bases, with 15 bases between. The CDR3 runs to 16 residues. CDR3 in DNA: TGTGCCAGCAGCTTGTTTGGGGTTTTAAGCTCCTACGAGCAGTACTTC. Amino acid sequence: CASSLFGVLSSYEQYF.

V gene TRBV5-1 combines with J gene TRBJ1-2, with 9 bases lining up with TRBD1. The CDR3 is 13 residues long. The V segment lost 4 bases and the J segment 10 bases; nucleotides outside the gene matches: 8. Germline-derived CDR1 and CDR2 are SGHRS and YFSETQ. CDR3 amino acids: CASSPRGQGTYTF. For the CDR3, the DNA is TGCGCCAGCAGCCCAAGGGGACAGGGTACCTACACCTTC.